These T cell receptor beta chains were read from a single sample in a study of T cells after yellow fever vaccination. Each CDR3 protein gets one entry after TCRdb re-called the 5' RACE reads with MiXCR. The sample comprises hundreds of thousands of distinct CDR3 sequences, roughly an eighth of which are singletons, and about 3% rests with the top ten. The source material was CD4+ T cells sorted from PBMCs, sampled 15 days after the yellow fever booster vaccination. The receptors here all came from a man aged 18-30 years who received the YFV17D yellow fever vaccine. Both conserved end residues are part of each CDR3. Fields, in order: V gene, D gene, J gene, clone size, CDR3 DNA, CDR3 protein. A D gene is named only where the DNA matches it firmly. Clone size is stated in some rows and not others, as once, few, many or a class when expanded.

V gene: TRBV3-1
D gene: -
J gene: TRBJ1-2
clone size: -
CDR3 DNA: TGTGCCAGCAGCCAAGGATCGGCCGGGGTTAGTGGCTACACCTTC
CDR3 protein: CASSQGSAGVSGYTF

V gene: TRBV6-2/TRBV6-3
D gene: TRBD1
J gene: TRBJ2-7
clone size: few
CDR3 DNA: TGTGCCAGCAGTTACCTCCAGGGGGCTTACGAGCAGTACTTC
CDR3 protein: CASSYLQGAYEQYF

V gene: TRBV9
D gene: -
J gene: TRBJ1-2
clone size: few
CDR3 DNA: TGTGCCAGCAGCGTAGGCCCAAGTGGCTACACCTTC
CDR3 protein: CASSVGPSGYTF

V gene: TRBV10-3
D gene: TRBD2
J gene: TRBJ2-3
clone size: few
CDR3 DNA: TGTGCCATCAGTGAAGAGCGAACTAGCGGGGGAGATACGCAGTATTTT
CDR3 protein: CAISEERTSGGDTQYF

V gene: TRBV12-3/TRBV12-4
D gene: -
J gene: TRBJ2-5
clone size: -
CDR3 DNA: TGTGCCAGCAGTCCACTCCTTCAGGTCACCGGAGAGACCCAGTACTTC
CDR3 protein: CASSPLLQVTGETQYF

V gene: TRBV7-2
D gene: TRBD1
J gene: TRBJ1-1
clone size: few
CDR3 DNA: TGTGCCAGCAGCACTCAGGGGGCGCAGAGCACTGAAGCTTTCTTT
CDR3 protein: CASSTQGAQSTEAFF

V gene: TRBV12-3/TRBV12-4
D gene: TRBD2
J gene: TRBJ2-5
clone size: few
CDR3 DNA: TGTGCCAGCAGGCTAGCGGGGGAAGAGACCCAGTACTTC
CDR3 protein: CASRLAGEETQYF

V gene: TRBV6-6
D gene: -
J gene: TRBJ2-7
clone size: -
CDR3 DNA: TGTGCCAGCAGTTGGACTTCTTACGAGCAGTACTTC
CDR3 protein: CASSWTSYEQYF

V gene: TRBV9
D gene: TRBD1
J gene: TRBJ1-2
clone size: few
CDR3 DNA: TGTGCCAGCAGCGTACTTCCCGGACAGGGAGGCTACACCTTC
CDR3 protein: CASSVLPGQGGYTF

V gene: TRBV7-9
D gene: -
J gene: TRBJ2-1
clone size: few
CDR3 DNA: TGTGCCATCCCGGACCCGAGCTCCTACAATGAGCAGTTCTTC
CDR3 protein: CAIPDPSSYNEQFF

V gene: TRBV5-1
D gene: TRBD2
J gene: TRBJ2-3
clone size: -
CDR3 DNA: TGCGCCAGCAGGACGGGACTAGCCACAGATACGCAGTATTTT
CDR3 protein: CASRTGLATDTQYF

V gene: TRBV6-5
D gene: TRBD2
J gene: TRBJ2-1
clone size: many
CDR3 DNA: TGTGCCAGCCGAACTAGCGGGAATGAGCAGTTCTTC
CDR3 protein: CASRTSGNEQFF

V gene: TRBV28
D gene: -
J gene: TRBJ2-2
clone size: few
CDR3 DNA: TGTGCCAGCAGTATACCTGCCGGGGAGCTGTTTTTT
CDR3 protein: CASSIPAGELFF

V gene: TRBV7-3
D gene: -
J gene: TRBJ2-3
clone size: few
CDR3 DNA: TGTGCCAGCAGCCCTGGGCCCGGGGACATGCAGTATTTT
CDR3 protein: CASSPGPGDMQYF

V gene: TRBV15
D gene: -
J gene: TRBJ1-1
clone size: many
CDR3 DNA: TGTGCCACCAGCTGGGGGAAGACTGAAGCTTTCTTT
CDR3 protein: CATSWGKTEAFF

V gene: TRBV20-1
D gene: TRBD1
J gene: TRBJ1-1
clone size: -
CDR3 DNA: TGCAGTGCTAGAGGGCGGACAGGGTTGAACACTGAAGCTTTCTTT
CDR3 protein: CSARGRTGLNTEAFF

V gene: TRBV6-1
D gene: -
J gene: TRBJ1-5
clone size: few
CDR3 DNA: TGTGCCAGCGCGGCAGGGAGACAGCCCCAGCATTTT
CDR3 protein: CASAAGRQPQHF

V gene: TRBV6-5
D gene: -
J gene: TRBJ2-4
clone size: -
CDR3 DNA: TGTGCCAGCAGTTACGACAGGAAAAAAAACATTCAGTACTTC
CDR3 protein: CASSYDRKKNIQYF

V gene: TRBV27
D gene: -
J gene: TRBJ1-6
clone size: -
CDR3 DNA: TGTGCCAGCAGTGCACACACCAGACCCCTCCACTTT
CDR3 protein: CASSAHTRPLHF

V gene: TRBV4-3
D gene: -
J gene: TRBJ1-2
clone size: -
CDR3 DNA: TGCGCCAGCAGCCAAGATTACCTCAGAGACTATGGCTACACCTTC
CDR3 protein: CASSQDYLRDYGYTF

V gene: TRBV29-1
D gene: TRBD1
J gene: TRBJ1-2
clone size: few
CDR3 DNA: TGCAGCGGCAGACAGGGGAGCGACGGCTACACCTTC
CDR3 protein: CSGRQGSDGYTF

V gene: TRBV24-1
D gene: TRBD1
J gene: TRBJ2-2
clone size: -
CDR3 DNA: TGTGCCACCAGTGATTACAGGGGGCGCGGCACCGGGGAGCTGTTTTTT
CDR3 protein: CATSDYRGRGTGELFF

V gene: TRBV27
D gene: TRBD1
J gene: TRBJ1-5
clone size: -
CDR3 DNA: TGTGCCAGCAGTCCCGAGACAGGGGGCAGACAGCCCCAGCATTTT
CDR3 protein: CASSPETGGRQPQHF

V gene: TRBV7-2
D gene: -
J gene: TRBJ2-3
clone size: -
CDR3 DNA: TGTGCCAGCAGTTTATTTGGGGGGGCTGTAGATACGCAGTATTTT
CDR3 protein: CASSLFGGAVDTQYF

V gene: TRBV7-6
D gene: -
J gene: TRBJ2-1
clone size: -
CDR3 DNA: TGTGCCAGCAGCTTAGGGGCGGGAGCCAGGGGCTACAATGAGCAGTTCTTC
CDR3 protein: CASSLGAGARGYNEQFF

V gene: TRBV7-3
D gene: -
J gene: TRBJ1-4
clone size: -
CDR3 DNA: TGTGCCAGCAGCTTAACGGGGGAGAAGGGTGAAAAACTGTTTTTT
CDR3 protein: CASSLTGEKGEKLFF

V gene: TRBV5-1
D gene: -
J gene: TRBJ2-5
clone size: few
CDR3 DNA: TGCGCCAGCAGCGATCCCGGACGGCCGCGGGAGACCCAGTACTTC
CDR3 protein: CASSDPGRPRETQYF

V gene: TRBV25-1
D gene: TRBD1
J gene: TRBJ2-3
clone size: -
CDR3 DNA: TGTGCCAGCAGTGGGGGACAGTCCACCACAGATACGCAGTATTTT
CDR3 protein: CASSGGQSTTDTQYF

V gene: TRBV12-3/TRBV12-4
D gene: TRBD1
J gene: TRBJ1-2
clone size: many
CDR3 DNA: TGTGCCAGCAGTTGGACAGGATATGGCTACACCTTC
CDR3 protein: CASSWTGYGYTF

V gene: TRBV10-3
D gene: -
J gene: TRBJ2-7
clone size: -
CDR3 DNA: TGTGCCATCAGTGCGGACACCTCCTACGAGCAGTACTTC
CDR3 protein: CAISADTSYEQYF

V gene: TRBV2
D gene: -
J gene: TRBJ2-1
clone size: many
CDR3 DNA: TGTGCCAGCAGTGAAGCGCGAGAGTTACTAGCCTGGTTCTTC
CDR3 protein: CASSEARELLAWFF

V gene: TRBV1
D gene: -
J gene: TRBJ2-5
clone size: few
CDR3 DNA: TGCACCACCCCTACGACTAGCGGGGGGGCTTCTTGGGCAATTCGAGAGACCCAGTACTTC
CDR3 protein: CTTPTTSGGASWAIRETQYF

V gene: TRBV6-5
D gene: -
J gene: TRBJ2-1
clone size: many
CDR3 DNA: TGTGCCAGCAGTCACACCAATGAGCAGTTCTTC
CDR3 protein: CASSHTNEQFF

V gene: TRBV7-9
D gene: TRBD1
J gene: TRBJ2-5
clone size: -
CDR3 DNA: TGTGCCAGCAGCTCCATCGGACAGGGGGCAAGAGAGACCCAGTACTTC
CDR3 protein: CASSSIGQGARETQYF

V gene: TRBV5-1
D gene: TRBD1
J gene: TRBJ2-7
clone size: many
CDR3 DNA: TGCGCCAGCAGCTTGGAGGGACAGGGACCCTACGAGCAGTACTTC
CDR3 protein: CASSLEGQGPYEQYF

V gene: TRBV9
D gene: -
J gene: TRBJ1-1
clone size: -
CDR3 DNA: TGTGCCAGCAGCGTGGTTGGGATGAACACTGAAGCTTTCTTT
CDR3 protein: CASSVVGMNTEAFF

V gene: TRBV5-6
D gene: -
J gene: TRBJ1-3
clone size: -
CDR3 DNA: TGTGCCAGCAGCTACCGGTTGGGCTCTGGAAACACCATATATTTT
CDR3 protein: CASSYRLGSGNTIYF

V gene: TRBV15
D gene: -
J gene: TRBJ1-4
clone size: -
CDR3 DNA: TGTGCCACCAGCAGAGATTCAGGGTGGGATGAAAAACTGTTTTTT
CDR3 protein: CATSRDSGWDEKLFF

V gene: TRBV2
D gene: -
J gene: TRBJ2-1
clone size: -
CDR3 DNA: TGTGCCAGCTACGGGGACTTGGTACCGCAGTTCTTC
CDR3 protein: CASYGDLVPQFF

V gene: TRBV3-1
D gene: -
J gene: TRBJ2-7
clone size: few
CDR3 DNA: TGTGCCAGCAGCCAAGATAGGAGGGGCAGGCAGTACTTC
CDR3 protein: CASSQDRRGRQYF

V gene: TRBV5-4
D gene: TRBD1
J gene: TRBJ1-1
clone size: -
CDR3 DNA: TGTGCCAGCAGCTTGGGGGCTCGCGGGACAGGTTCCACCTTT
CDR3 protein: CASSLGARGTGSTF

V gene: TRBV4-1
D gene: TRBD2
J gene: TRBJ2-1
clone size: -
CDR3 DNA: TGCGCCAGCAGCCAAGGTCCGGGGGGGTACTCCTACAATGAGCAGTTCTTC
CDR3 protein: CASSQGPGGYSYNEQFF

V gene: TRBV6-1
D gene: TRBD2
J gene: TRBJ2-1
clone size: few
CDR3 DNA: TGTGCCAGCAGTGAGCGACTAGCGAACAATGAGCAGTTCTTC
CDR3 protein: CASSERLANNEQFF

V gene: TRBV5-6
D gene: TRBD2
J gene: TRBJ2-3
clone size: many
CDR3 DNA: TGTGCCAGCAGCTTCCTTGGCGGGGGGGGCACAGATACGCAGTATTTT
CDR3 protein: CASSFLGGGGTDTQYF

V gene: TRBV29-1
D gene: -
J gene: TRBJ2-1
clone size: -
CDR3 DNA: TGCAGCGTGGGTGGAGGCGAGCTGTTCTTC
CDR3 protein: CSVGGGELFF

V gene: TRBV7-2
D gene: -
J gene: TRBJ2-2
clone size: -
CDR3 DNA: TGTGCCAGCAGCATACCGGGGGACGCCGCCGGGGAGCTGTTTTTT
CDR3 protein: CASSIPGDAAGELFF

V gene: TRBV6-5
D gene: -
J gene: TRBJ1-1
clone size: few
CDR3 DNA: TGTGCCAGCAGTTACTCGAGAGCGGCGGGCGGCTTAGCTTTCTTT
CDR3 protein: CASSYSRAAGGLAFF

V gene: TRBV5-1
D gene: TRBD2
J gene: TRBJ2-5
clone size: -
CDR3 DNA: TGCGCCAGCAGTCCCGGGACTAGCGGCAAGAGAACCCAGTACTTC
CDR3 protein: CASSPGTSGKRTQYF

V gene: TRBV5-1
D gene: TRBD2
J gene: TRBJ2-3
clone size: few
CDR3 DNA: TGCGCCAGCAGCCCCCTAGCGGACCCCCTCACAGATACGCAGTATTTT
CDR3 protein: CASSPLADPLTDTQYF

V gene: TRBV5-5
D gene: TRBD1
J gene: TRBJ1-4
clone size: few
CDR3 DNA: TGTGCCAGCAGCCCGTGGGACAGGGTTGAAAAACTGTTTTTT
CDR3 protein: CASSPWDRVEKLFF